This TCR beta chain was observed in a study of T cell responses to AZD1222 COVID-19 vaccine. General study points: Baseline testing showed seropositivity in only a handful of AZD1222 recipients.

Profiled with immunoSEQ multiplex PCR; TCRdb holds only in-frame clones, not every one. There are 100,000 or so clones in the sample; 70% to 90% occur only once, and about 3% lies in the top ten. With regard to this clone: No antigen is known for it.

The germline V gene has CDR1 KGHDR and CDR2 SFDVKD. Germline trimming cut 0 bases from V and 7 bases from J; bases unmatched to any gene: 13. The CDR3 sequence is 18 residues long. The sequence came from an adult in good health. The rearrangement links TRBV24-1 to TRBJ2-1; 8 positions agree with TRBD2. The input for sequencing was peripheral blood, taken on day 0 of AZD1222 vaccination. The CDR3 sequence: CATSDLPRLAGPPNEQFF. The CDR3 DNA follows: TGTGCCACCAGTGATTTGCCCCGATTAGCGGGACCTCCAAATGAGCAGTTCTTC.